This section outlines one T cell receptor (beta chain) sequence together with its context. This specimen comes from a study of T cell changes during pregnancy in multiple sclerosis. Data came from immunoSEQ multiplex PCR; TCRdb stores just in-frame clones and leaves some out. The sample lists 90,000 to 120,000 clones; around 94% were seen once. The sequences come from peripheral blood, collected in the second trimester of pregnancy. The clonotype comes from a female donor with multiple sclerosis, enrolled in a pregnancy study.

CDR3 bases: TGTGCCAGCAGCCAAGATGCGCTCGCCCCTCGCAATGAGCAGTTCTTC. As protein: CASSQDALAPRNEQFF. The gene calls are TRBV4-2 and TRBJ2-1; no firm D call. Germline CDR1 is LGHNA and CDR2 is YNFKEQ. Trimming took off 0 bases at V and 6 bases at J, with 15 bases between the two ends. The CDR3 runs to 16 residues.